This TCR beta chain appears in the sequencing data of a study of control samples from healthy donors and cancer patients (dated by TCRdb to the early 2020s). Library construction relied on the immunoSEQ multiplex PCR assay. TCRdb took this table from immuneACCESS and kept in-frame rearrangements with V and J called. Such tables lack part of the clones; where checked against another copy, unresolved V genes explain under half of the gap, and the rest is unexplained. The sample table records 190,000 or so clones; 85% to 95% of these occur just once. Clones ranked in the top ten supply more than 1.1% of the sample. The CDR3 covers 15 residues, taking in both the cysteine and the phenylalanine. The entry retains the CDR3 DNA only, 45 bases that are in frame from base 1. The trim is 3 bases for V and 5 bases for J, with a gap of 17 bases between the germline ends. For CDR1 and CDR2, the germline V gene (reference sequence) lists LGHDT and YNNKEL.

As for this clone: Its antigen is not yet known. No per-base quality is available; no much larger clone lies one base away.

The receptor was derived from a man aged 18 to 29 in good health. In this chain, TRBV3-1 (or the pseudogene TRBV3-2) is recombined with TRBJ2-7; the best D guess is TRBD1, with 5 bases matching. The sample comprised blood. The DNA sequence is TGTGCCAGCAGCCATAAGTTAGACAGTCAAAACGAGCAGTACTTC. Translated, this gives CASSHKLDSQNEQYF.